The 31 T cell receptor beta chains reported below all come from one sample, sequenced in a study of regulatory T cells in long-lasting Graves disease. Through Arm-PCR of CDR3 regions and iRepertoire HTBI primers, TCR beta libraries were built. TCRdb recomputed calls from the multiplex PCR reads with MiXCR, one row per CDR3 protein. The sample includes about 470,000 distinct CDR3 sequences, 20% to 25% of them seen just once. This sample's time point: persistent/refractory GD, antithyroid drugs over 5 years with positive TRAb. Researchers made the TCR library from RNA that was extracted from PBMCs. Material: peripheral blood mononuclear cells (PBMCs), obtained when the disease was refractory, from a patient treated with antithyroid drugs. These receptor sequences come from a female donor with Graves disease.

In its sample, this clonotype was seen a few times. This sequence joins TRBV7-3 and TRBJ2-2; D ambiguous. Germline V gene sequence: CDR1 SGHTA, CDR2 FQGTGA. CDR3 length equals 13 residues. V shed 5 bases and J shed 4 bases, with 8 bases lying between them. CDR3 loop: CASSPTSTGELFF. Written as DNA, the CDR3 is TGTGCCAGCAGCCCGACATCCACCGGGGAGCTGTTTTTT. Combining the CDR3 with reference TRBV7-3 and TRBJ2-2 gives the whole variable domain GAGVSQTPSNKVTEKGKYVELRCDPISGHTALYWYRQSLGQGPEFLIYFQGTGAADDSGLPNDRFFAVRPEGSVSTLKIQRTERGDSAVYLCASSPTSTGELFFGEGSRLTVL.

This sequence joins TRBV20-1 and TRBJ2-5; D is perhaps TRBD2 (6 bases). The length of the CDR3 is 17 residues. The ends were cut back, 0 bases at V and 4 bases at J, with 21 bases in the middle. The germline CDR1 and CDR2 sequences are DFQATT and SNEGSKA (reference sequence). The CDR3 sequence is CSARDWWREKAGETQYF. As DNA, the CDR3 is TGCAGTGCTAGAGATTGGTGGCGGGAAAAGGCAGGAGAGACCCAGTACTTC.

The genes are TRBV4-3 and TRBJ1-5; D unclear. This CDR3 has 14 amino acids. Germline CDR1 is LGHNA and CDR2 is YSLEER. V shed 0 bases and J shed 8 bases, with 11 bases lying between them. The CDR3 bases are TGCGCCAGCAGCCAAGAGCCAGCACGGGAGCCCCAGCATTTT. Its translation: CASSQEPAREPQHF.

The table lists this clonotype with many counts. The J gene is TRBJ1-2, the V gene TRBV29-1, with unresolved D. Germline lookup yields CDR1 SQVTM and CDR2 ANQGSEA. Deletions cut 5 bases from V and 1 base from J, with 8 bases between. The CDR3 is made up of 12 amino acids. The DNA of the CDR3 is TGCAGCGTTTCATTAATTAACTATGGCTACACCTTC. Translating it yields CSVSLINYGYTF. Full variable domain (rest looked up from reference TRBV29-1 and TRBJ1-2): SAVISQKPSRDICQRGTSLTIQCQVDSQVTMMFWYRQQPGQSLTLIATANQGSEATYESGFVIDKFPISRPNLTFSTLTVSNMSPEDSSIYLCSVSLINYGYTFGSGTRLTVV.

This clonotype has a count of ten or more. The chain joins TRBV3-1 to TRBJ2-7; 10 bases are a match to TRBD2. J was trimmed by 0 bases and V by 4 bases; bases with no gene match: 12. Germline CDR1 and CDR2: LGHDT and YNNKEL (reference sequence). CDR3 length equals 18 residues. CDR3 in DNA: TGTGCCAGCAGCCGCGACCTAATAGCGGGAGGCCTCTCCTACGAGCAGTACTTC. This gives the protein CASSRDLIAGGLSYEQYF.

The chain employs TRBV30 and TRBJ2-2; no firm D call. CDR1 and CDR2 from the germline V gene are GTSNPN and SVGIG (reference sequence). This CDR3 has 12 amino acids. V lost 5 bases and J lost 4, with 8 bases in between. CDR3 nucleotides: TGTGCCTGGTGGTGGGGCACCGGGGAGCTGTTTTTT. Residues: CAWWWGTGELFF.

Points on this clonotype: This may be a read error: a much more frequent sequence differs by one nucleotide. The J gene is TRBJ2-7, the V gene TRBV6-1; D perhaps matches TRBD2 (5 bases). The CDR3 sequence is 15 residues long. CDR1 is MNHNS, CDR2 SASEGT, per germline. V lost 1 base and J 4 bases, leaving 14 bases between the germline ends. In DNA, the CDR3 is TGTGCCAGCAGTGAAGTTGTTGAGGGATTGTACGAGCAGTACTTC. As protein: CASSEVVEGLYEQYF.

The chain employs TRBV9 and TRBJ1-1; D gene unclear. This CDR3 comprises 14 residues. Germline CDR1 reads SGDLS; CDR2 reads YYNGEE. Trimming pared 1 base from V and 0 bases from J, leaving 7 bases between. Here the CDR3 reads CASSVSYMNTEAFF. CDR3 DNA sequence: TGTGCCAGCAGCGTATCTTACATGAACACTGAAGCTTTCTTT.

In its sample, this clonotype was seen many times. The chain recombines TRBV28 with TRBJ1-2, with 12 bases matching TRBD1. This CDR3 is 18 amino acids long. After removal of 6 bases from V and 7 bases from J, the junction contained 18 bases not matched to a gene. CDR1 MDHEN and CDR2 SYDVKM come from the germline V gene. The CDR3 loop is CASSQLAKPGQGASGYTF. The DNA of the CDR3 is TGTGCCAGCAGCCAACTCGCAAAGCCGGGACAGGGGGCAAGTGGCTACACCTTC.

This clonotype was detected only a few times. In nucleotides, the CDR3 is TGTGCCAGCAGCCCAGGCTGGGGGCAACCCTATGGCTACACCTTC. As protein: CASSPGWGQPYGYTF. The J gene is TRBJ1-2, the V gene TRBV6-1; tentatively, D is TRBD1 (6 bases). The CDR3 runs to 15 residues. The germline CDR1 and CDR2 sequences are MNHNS and SASEGT. Trimming cost V 6 bases and J 4 bases, with 18 bases left between them.

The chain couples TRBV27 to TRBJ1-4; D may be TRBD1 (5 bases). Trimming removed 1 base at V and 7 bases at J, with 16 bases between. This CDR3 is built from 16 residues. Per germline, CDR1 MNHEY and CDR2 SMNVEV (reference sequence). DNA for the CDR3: TGTGCCAGCAGTTTATTAGGGACCCCAAGTCCTGAAAAACTGTTTTTT. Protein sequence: CASSLLGTPSPEKLFF.

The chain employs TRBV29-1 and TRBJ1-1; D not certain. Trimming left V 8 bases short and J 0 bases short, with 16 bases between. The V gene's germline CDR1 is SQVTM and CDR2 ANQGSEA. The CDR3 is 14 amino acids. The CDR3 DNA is TGCAGCTCAACGGCAGGAACATTGAACACTGAAGCTTTCTTT. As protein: CSSTAGTLNTEAFF.

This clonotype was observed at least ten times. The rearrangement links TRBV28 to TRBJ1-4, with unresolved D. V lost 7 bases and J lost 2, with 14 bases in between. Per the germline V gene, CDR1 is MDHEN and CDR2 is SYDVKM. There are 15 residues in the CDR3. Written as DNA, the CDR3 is TGTGCCAGCACACCGGGAGGGCGGACTAATGAAAAACTGTTTTTT. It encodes CASTPGGRTNEKLFF.

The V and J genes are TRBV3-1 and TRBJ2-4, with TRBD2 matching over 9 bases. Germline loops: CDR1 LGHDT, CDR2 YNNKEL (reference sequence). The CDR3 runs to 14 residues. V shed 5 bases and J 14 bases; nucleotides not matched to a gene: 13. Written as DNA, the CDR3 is TGTGCCAGCAGCAACTCCCCGGGACTAGCCCCCGAGTACTTC. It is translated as CASSNSPGLAPEYF.

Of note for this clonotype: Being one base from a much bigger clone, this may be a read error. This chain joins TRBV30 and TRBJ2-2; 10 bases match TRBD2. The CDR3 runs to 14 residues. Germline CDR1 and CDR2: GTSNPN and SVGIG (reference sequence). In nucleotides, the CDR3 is TGTGTCTGGAGGACTAGCGGCAACACCGGGGAGCTGTTTTTT. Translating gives CVWRTSGNTGELFF.

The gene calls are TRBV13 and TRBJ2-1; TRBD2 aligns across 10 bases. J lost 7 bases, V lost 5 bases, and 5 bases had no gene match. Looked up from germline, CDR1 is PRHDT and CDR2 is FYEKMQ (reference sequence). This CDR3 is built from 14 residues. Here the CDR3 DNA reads TGTGCCAGCAGCCATCTAGCGGGAGATAATGAGCAGTTCTTC. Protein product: CASSHLAGDNEQFF.

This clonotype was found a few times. CDR3 loop: CASSLGQGVTYEQYF. In DNA form, the CDR3 reads TGTGCCAGCAGCTTAGGTCAGGGGGTGACCTACGAGCAGTACTTC. V gene TRBV7-9 combines with J gene TRBJ2-7; 7 nucleotides agree with TRBD1. The CDR3 totals 15 residues. The V gene end was trimmed by 1 base and the J gene end by 2 bases; junction bases not matched to a gene: 5. Germline V gene lookup returns CDR1 SEHNR and CDR2 FQNEAQ (reference sequence).

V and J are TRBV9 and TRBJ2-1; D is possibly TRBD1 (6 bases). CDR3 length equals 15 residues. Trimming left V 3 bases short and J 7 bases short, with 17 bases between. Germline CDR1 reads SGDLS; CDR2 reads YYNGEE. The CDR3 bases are TGTGCCAGCAGCGAGACGGACAGATGGAGGAATGAGCAGTTCTTC. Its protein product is CASSETDRWRNEQFF.

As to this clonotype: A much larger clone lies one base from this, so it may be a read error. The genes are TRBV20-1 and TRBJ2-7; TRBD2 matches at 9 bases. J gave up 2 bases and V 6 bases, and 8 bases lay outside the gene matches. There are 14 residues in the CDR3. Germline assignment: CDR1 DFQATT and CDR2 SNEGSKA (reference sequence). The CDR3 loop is CSAAGLANPYEQYF. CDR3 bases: TGCAGTGCAGCTGGACTAGCGAACCCCTACGAGCAGTACTTC.

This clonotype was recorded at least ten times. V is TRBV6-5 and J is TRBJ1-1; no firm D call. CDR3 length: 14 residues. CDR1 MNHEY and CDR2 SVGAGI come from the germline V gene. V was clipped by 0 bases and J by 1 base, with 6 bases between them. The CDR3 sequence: CASSYSRANTEAFF. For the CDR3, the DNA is TGTGCCAGCAGTTACTCCCGGGCGAACACTGAAGCTTTCTTT.

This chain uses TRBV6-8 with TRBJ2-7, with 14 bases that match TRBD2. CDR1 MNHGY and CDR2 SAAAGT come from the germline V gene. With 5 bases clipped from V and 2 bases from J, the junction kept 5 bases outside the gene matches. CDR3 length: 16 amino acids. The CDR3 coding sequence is TGTGCCAGCAGTAGGACTAGCGGGAGGCAGACCTACGAGCAGTACTTC. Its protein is CASSRTSGRQTYEQYF.

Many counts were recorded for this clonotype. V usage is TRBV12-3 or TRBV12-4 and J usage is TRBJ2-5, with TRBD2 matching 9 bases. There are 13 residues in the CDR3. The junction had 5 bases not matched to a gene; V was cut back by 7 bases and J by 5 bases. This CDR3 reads CASKLAGTETQYF. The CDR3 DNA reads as TGTGCCAGCAAACTAGCGGGTACGGAGACCCAGTACTTC.

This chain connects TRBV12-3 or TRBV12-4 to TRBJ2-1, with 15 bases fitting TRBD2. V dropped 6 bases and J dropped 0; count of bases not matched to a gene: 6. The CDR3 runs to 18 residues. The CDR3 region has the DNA TGTGCCAGCAGGCCCGGACTAGCGGGAGGGAGCTCCTACAATGAGCAGTTCTTC. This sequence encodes CASRPGLAGGSSYNEQFF.

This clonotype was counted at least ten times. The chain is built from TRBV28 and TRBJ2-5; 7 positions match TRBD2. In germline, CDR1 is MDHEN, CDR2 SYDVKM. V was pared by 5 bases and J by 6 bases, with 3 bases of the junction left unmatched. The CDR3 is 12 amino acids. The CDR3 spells CASSPGGKTQYF. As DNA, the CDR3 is TGTGCCAGCAGTCCCGGGGGGAAGACCCAGTACTTC. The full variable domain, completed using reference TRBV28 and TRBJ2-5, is DVKVTQSSRYLVKRTGEKVFLECVQDMDHENMFWYRQDPGLGLRLIYFSYDVKMKEKGDIPEGYSVSREKKERFSLILESASTNQTSMYLCASSPGGKTQYFGPGTRLLVL.

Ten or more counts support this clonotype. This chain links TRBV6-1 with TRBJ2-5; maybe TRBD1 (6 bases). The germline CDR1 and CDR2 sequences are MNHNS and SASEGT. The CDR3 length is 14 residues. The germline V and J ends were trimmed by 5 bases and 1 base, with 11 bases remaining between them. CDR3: CASSTGHLQETQYF. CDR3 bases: TGTGCCAGCAGTACGGGACACCTCCAAGAGACCCAGTACTTC.

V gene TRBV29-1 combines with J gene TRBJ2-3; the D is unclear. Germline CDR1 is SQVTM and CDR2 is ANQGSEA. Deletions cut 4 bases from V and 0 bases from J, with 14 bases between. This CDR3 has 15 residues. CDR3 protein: CSVVGSDSSTDTQYF. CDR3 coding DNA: TGCAGCGTTGTAGGTTCGGATTCGAGCACAGATACGCAGTATTTT.

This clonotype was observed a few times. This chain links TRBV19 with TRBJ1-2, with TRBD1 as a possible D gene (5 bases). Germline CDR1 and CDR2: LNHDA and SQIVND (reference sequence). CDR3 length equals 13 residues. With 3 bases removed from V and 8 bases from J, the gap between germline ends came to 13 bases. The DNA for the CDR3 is TGTGCCAGTAGTATTCGGGGCACGGGGGGCTACACCTTC. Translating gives CASSIRGTGGYTF.

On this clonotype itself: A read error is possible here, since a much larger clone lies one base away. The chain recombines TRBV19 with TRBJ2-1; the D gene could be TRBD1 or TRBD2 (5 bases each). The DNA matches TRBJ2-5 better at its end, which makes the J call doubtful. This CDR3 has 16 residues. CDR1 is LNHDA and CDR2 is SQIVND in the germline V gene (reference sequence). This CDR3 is CVSSILGFSGTKTQYF. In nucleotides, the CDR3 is TGTGTCAGTAGTATTCTTGGCTTTTCGGGGACGAAGACCCAGTACTTC.

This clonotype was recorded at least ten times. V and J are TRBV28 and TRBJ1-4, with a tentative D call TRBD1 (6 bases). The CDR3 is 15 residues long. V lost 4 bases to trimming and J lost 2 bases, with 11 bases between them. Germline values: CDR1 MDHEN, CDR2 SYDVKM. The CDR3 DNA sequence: TGTGCCAGCAGTTCCCCCACAGGGACTAATGAAAAACTGTTTTTT. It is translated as CASSSPTGTNEKLFF. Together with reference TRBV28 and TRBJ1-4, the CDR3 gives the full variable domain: DVKVTQSSRYLVKRTGEKVFLECVQDMDHENMFWYRQDPGLGLRLIYFSYDVKMKEKGDIPEGYSVSREKKERFSLILESASTNQTSMYLCASSSPTGTNEKLFFGSGTQLSVL.

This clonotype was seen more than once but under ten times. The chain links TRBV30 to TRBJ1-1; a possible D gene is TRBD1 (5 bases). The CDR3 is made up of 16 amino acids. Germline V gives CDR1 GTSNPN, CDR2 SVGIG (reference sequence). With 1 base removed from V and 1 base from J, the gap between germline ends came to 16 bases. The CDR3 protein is CAWSGGAWGKNTEAFF. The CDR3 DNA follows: TGTGCCTGGAGTGGTGGGGCCTGGGGAAAGAACACTGAAGCTTTCTTT.

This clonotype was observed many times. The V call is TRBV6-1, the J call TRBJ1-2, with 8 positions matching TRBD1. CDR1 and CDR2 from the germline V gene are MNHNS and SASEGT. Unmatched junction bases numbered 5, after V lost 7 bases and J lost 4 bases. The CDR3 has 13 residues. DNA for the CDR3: TGTGCCAGCATCAGGGGGCCGGGCTATGGCTACACCTTC. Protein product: CASIRGPGYGYTF.